This TCR beta chain was documented in a study of T cell repertoires and leukemia-associated antigens. Of note for this clonotype: What it binds is not known.

MiXCR, applied by TCRdb to the 5' RACE reads, yields one record per CDR3 protein. The sample has about 9,800 distinct CDR3 sequences, about 43% seen once. CDR1 LNHNV and CDR2 YYDKDF come from the germline V gene (reference sequence). The CDR3 sequence is 14 residues long. Trimming at V came to 3 bases and at J to 3 bases, leaving 1 base not matched to a gene. The material sequenced was CD3+ T cells sorted from blood and cultured. J is TRBJ2-5 and V is TRBV15, with TRBD2 matching 10 bases. This sequence was found in a female donor in good health. CDR3 coding DNA: TGTGCCACCAGCAGGCTAGCGGGAGAAGAGACCCAGTACTTC. This codes for CATSRLAGEETQYF.